This entry is about one TCR beta chain. This entry belongs to a study of control samples from healthy donors and cancer patients. Sequencing used immunoSEQ multiplex PCR; TCRdb keeps in-frame clones, though not all of them. The sample has around 80,000 clones; around nine tenths are singletons. The sequence was obtained from a woman between 45 and 60 years old in good health. Material for sequencing was blood.

This chain's CDR3 is CASSMQEADNEQFF. The CDR3 coding sequence is TGTGCCAGTAGTATGCAGGAAGCGGACAATGAGCAGTTCTTC. The chain combines TRBV19 with TRBJ2-1, with D maybe TRBD2 (5 bases). The V gene's germline CDR1 is LNHDA and CDR2 SQIVND (reference sequence). CDR3 size: 14 residues. Trimming took 3 bases from V and 5 from J, leaving 11 bases between them.